A single sample is the source of the 5 T cell receptor beta chains below, sequenced in a study of T cell responses to AZD1222 COVID-19 vaccine. The repertoire was sequenced with immunoSEQ multiplex PCR; TCRdb's copy has only in-frame clones and lacks some. The sample has approximately 80,000 clones, approximately 88% seen once. The specimen was peripheral blood, collected on day 0 of MenACWY control vaccination. These receptors were taken from an adult in good health.

V usage is TRBV5-4 and J usage is TRBJ2-7, with 10 bases aligning to TRBD2. There are 15 residues in the CDR3. The V segment lost 1 base and the J segment 2 bases; nucleotides outside the gene matches: 3. From germline, CDR1 is SGHNT and CDR2 YYREEE (reference sequence). This CDR3 reads CASSLYSGGAYEQYF. The CDR3 region has the DNA TGTGCCAGCAGCTTGTACAGCGGGGGGGCCTACGAGCAGTACTTC.

The chain uses TRBV2 and TRBJ1-6, with 7 bases that match TRBD1. The CDR3 is made up of 15 amino acids. The germline V gene encodes CDR1 SNHLY and CDR2 FYNNEI. V lost 10 bases to trimming and J lost 0 bases; unmatched junction nucleotides: 6. CDR3 in DNA: TGTGCCACTTCGGGACAGAGCTCCTATAATTCACCCCTCCACTTT. Amino acids: CATSGQSSYNSPLHF.

The CDR3 DNA follows: TGTGCCAGCAGCTTATATAACTATGGCTACACCTTC. It is translated as CASSLYNYGYTF. The gene calls are TRBV7-2 and TRBJ1-2; no reliable D call. This CDR3 has 12 amino acids. The V gene's germline CDR1 is SGHTA and CDR2 FQGNSA. Deletions cut 2 bases from V and 1 base from J, with 2 bases between.

The J gene is TRBJ1-4, the V gene TRBV7-9; 7 bases fit TRBD1. Trimming removed 5 bases from V and 7 bases from J; junction bases left unmatched: 10. Germline V gene lookup returns CDR1 SEHNR and CDR2 FQNEAQ (reference sequence). This CDR3 region has 15 residues. DNA of the CDR3: TGTGCCAGCAGCGTCATTACAGGGGCGTCTGAAAAACTGTTTTTT. This sequence encodes CASSVITGASEKLFF.

V is TRBV4-1 and J is TRBJ2-7; D is possibly TRBD2 (5 bases). The CDR3 totals 14 residues. CDR1 and CDR2 from the germline V gene are MGHRA and YSYEKL. V lost 4 bases, J lost 0 bases, and 10 bases lay in between. The CDR3 spells CASSRERLSYEQYF. CDR3 coding DNA: TGCGCCAGCAGCCGAGAGCGGCTCTCCTACGAGCAGTACTTC.